The source of this TCR beta chain is a study of cytomegalovirus exposure and HLA in healthy donors. With 60 Vbeta and 13 Jbeta primers, the PCR was carried out. TCRdb keeps only in-frame clones here, not all; method: immunoSEQ multiplex PCR. The sample has 150,000 to 200,000 clones, 82% seen once. A note on this clone: Its antigen remains unidentified.

This CDR3 is built from 13 residues. Germline CDR1 and CDR2: MNHNY and SVGAGI (reference sequence). V gave up 8 bases and J gave up 1 base, with 9 bases separating them. Broader study findings: Judged likely to be a sequencing artifact was a cluster of highly shared sequence variants. Later findings reportedly placed an Asian-associated ancestry cluster below the approximately 630-donor mean for N-insertions. V segments that were indistinguishable, TRBV6-2 and TRBV6-3 among them, were omitted from analysis. It was in a later analysis that TCR association rates were seen to vary by HLA locus, highest for DRB1 and lowest for HLA-C.

The sample was PBMCs. The gene calls are TRBV6-6 and TRBJ2-1; D may be TRBD2 (5 bases). The sequence came from a girl aged 2 to 9 in good health and CMV-seropositive. CDR3 DNA sequence: TGTGCCAGCGGCACGGGATCCTACAATGAGCAGTTCTTC. This translates into CASGTGSYNEQFF.